One T cell receptor (beta chain) is described in this entry. Ten or more counts support this clone. Its antigen is not yet known. Base qualities are not provided; no much larger clone lies one nucleotide away. The germline V gene provides CDR1 MDHEN and CDR2 SYDVKM. V gives up 5 bases and J gives up 4 bases, and the segment between their germline ends measures 23 bases. The CDR3 measures 17 amino acids from cysteine to phenylalanine. Only the CDR3 region is kept as DNA, spanning 51 bases read in frame from base 1. Library preparation was by PCR. TCRdb shows the sequencer as Illumina HiSeq 4000. The TCR beta-chain CDR3 region of each patient was profiled by high-throughput sequencing. On the study's bioinformatics: CDR3 differences across clinicopathological groups were used to build a classifier for discriminating distant-metastatic papillary thyroid cancer patients. The Shannon index was used to measure repertoire diversity, and the Morisita-Horn index was used to measure how similar tumor and blood repertoires were. The raw public reads went through TCRdb reprocessing: fastp at Q25, MiXCR clone calling, in-frame beta chains kept. What appears here as the V and J calls and clone size reflects TCRdb's work, not the paper's. A total of almost 85,000 clones appear in this sample, about 12% of them only once. Around 9% of the sample is in the top ten clones.

This entry belongs to a study of metastatic and nonmetastatic thyroid tumors (dated by TCRdb to 2020 to 2021). Concerning the study at large: The researchers compared repertoires between peripheral blood samples and tumor or nodule tissue samples from patients with malignant or benign thyroid disease. General study outcomes and caveats: In both blood and tumor samples, malignant tumors were reported to have significantly higher TCR beta diversity than benign nodules.

Before undergoing thyroid surgery, none of the patients had been given any kind of treatment. The study retrospectively analysed patient clinical samples collected from about 2012 to 2019 using T-cell receptor beta sequencing. The sample was tumor tissue. The TCR comes from a female donor with papillary thyroid cancer or a benign thyroid nodule (not recorded which). Some clones in this sample may be carry-over from other donors' samples. The chain was built from TRBV28 and TRBJ1-2; TRBD1 is a possible D gene, resting on 5 matching bases. At the DNA level, the sequence is TGTGCCAGCAGTAGTACCACAGAGGGGAATTTAATCTATGGCTACACCTTC. Its protein reads: CASSSTTEGNLIYGYTF.